These 19 T cell receptor beta chains were all obtained from the same sample, sequenced in a study of breast tumors, draining lymph nodes, adjacent tissues. The lymph nodes were axillary draining lymph nodes from breast cancer patients. A single record per CDR3 protein comes from TCRdb applying MiXCR to the multiplex PCR reads. The data show approximately 300,000 distinct CDR3 sequences, about 33% seen once. Sequences were obtained from axillary lymph node tissue. The receptors stem from a female donor with breast cancer. Some clones in this sample may be carry-over from other donors' samples.

The sample holds many counts of this clonotype. The V gene is TRBV24-1, the J gene TRBJ2-1, with TRBD2 matching over 9 bases. CDR3 length equals 13 residues. Germline trimming cut 9 bases from V and 6 bases from J; bases unmatched to any gene: 5. Germline values: CDR1 KGHDR, CDR2 SFDVKD. The CDR3 nucleotides are TGTGCCACCGGGACTAGCAGGTTCAATGAGCAGTTCTTC. It encodes CATGTSRFNEQFF.

In its sample, this clonotype was seen once. The rearrangement uses TRBV5-6 and TRBJ1-5; TRBD1 matches 7 bases. From germline, CDR1 is SGHDT and CDR2 YYEEEE. Trimming cost V 10 bases and J 4 bases; bases outside gene matches: 14. The CDR3 spans 15 residues. CDR3 DNA sequence: TGTGCCCAACCACGGACAGGAAGCGTTAATCAGCCCCAGCATTTT. It is translated as CAQPRTGSVNQPQHF.

This clonotype occurred a few times. The J gene is TRBJ2-5, the V gene TRBV5-1, with D possibly matching TRBD2 (6 bases). V shed 4 bases and J shed 1 base, with 20 bases lying between them. There are 17 residues in the CDR3. The germline V gene has CDR1 SGHRS and CDR2 YFSETQ. Here the CDR3 reads CASSNSPPLASQETQYF. In nucleotides, the CDR3 is TGCGCCAGCAGCAATTCCCCCCCTCTAGCGAGCCAAGAGACCCAGTACTTC.

This clonotype was seen only once. A much bigger clone sits one base away, suggesting this may be a read error. This chain joins TRBV6-5 and TRBJ2-7; D is unclear. Germline V gene sequence: CDR1 MNHEY, CDR2 SVGAGI. Trimming shortened V by 7 bases and J by 2 bases, and 12 bases separated the two germline ends. The CDR3 contains 13 residues. CDR3 bases: TGTGCCAGCACGCGGTGGAACGCCTACGAGCAGTACTTC. It specifies CASTRWNAYEQYF.

The genes are TRBV20-1 and TRBJ2-1; 10 nucleotides match TRBD2. The germline CDR1 and CDR2 sequences are DFQATT and SNEGSKA (reference sequence). With 6 bases clipped from V and 9 bases from J, the junction kept 8 bases outside the gene matches. The CDR3 has 13 residues. In DNA form, the CDR3 reads TGCAGTGCCGGAGCGGGAGGGCCGGGTGAGCAGTTCTTC. It yields the protein CSAGAGGPGEQFF.

This clonotype was found many times. This chain joins TRBV20-1 and TRBJ1-5; 8 bases map to TRBD1. The CDR3 is 19 amino acids. CDR1 and CDR2 (germline): DFQATT, SNEGSKA (reference sequence). Germline trimming cut 4 bases from V and 3 bases from J; bases unmatched to any gene: 20. As DNA, the CDR3 is TGCAGTGCTACTTGGTTCGGGACAGGATGGGGTAAGGTCAATCAGCCCCAGCATTTT. It codes for CSATWFGTGWGKVNQPQHF.

This clonotype appeared a few times. A clone one base away is much larger, so this may be a read error. V usage is TRBV5-5 and J usage is TRBJ2-7; tentatively, D is TRBD2 (5 bases). The germline gives CDR1 SGHKS, CDR2 YYEKEE (reference sequence). This CDR3 is 15 amino acids long. V lost 1 base and J 0 bases, leaving 11 bases between the germline ends. The CDR3 region has the DNA TGTGCCAGCAGCTTGAGAGGGTCCGCCTCCTACGAGCAGTACTTC. This gives the protein CASSLRGSASYEQYF.

This clonotype was observed many times. The rearrangement joins TRBV7-2 to TRBJ2-2; D is possibly TRBD1 (6 bases). V was cut by 5 bases and J by 9 bases, with 16 bases left in between. Germline V gene lookup returns CDR1 SGHTA and CDR2 FQGNSA. The CDR3 consists of 14 residues. CDR3 DNA sequence: TGTGCCAGCAGCCAAGGACAGTCTCAGCGGGAGCTGTTTTTT. Translating it yields CASSQGQSQRELFF.

As concerns this clonotype: An end of the junction does not agree with germline; a read error may underlie this. V usage is TRBV2 and J usage is TRBJ2-7, with D possibly TRBD1 on 6 matching bases. In germline, CDR1 is SNHLY, CDR2 FYNNEI. The CDR3 totals 12 residues. CDR3 region: CASSTQGYEQCF. DNA of the CDR3: TGCGCCAGCAGCACCCAGGGGTACGAGCAGTGCTTC.

On this clonotype itself: A much larger clone differs by one base, so this may be a read error. The chain joins TRBV11-3 to TRBJ2-1; D unclear. CDR3 size: 12 residues. Trimming stripped 8 bases from V and 7 bases from J, with 12 bases between. The germline CDR1 and CDR2 sequences are SGHNT and YENEEA. The CDR3 spells CASGSFLNEQFF. In nucleotides, the CDR3 is TGTGCCAGCGGCTCATTTTTGAATGAGCAGTTCTTC. Looking up the rest from reference TRBV11-3 and TRBJ2-1 gives the full variable domain: EAGVVQSPRYKIIEKKQPVAFWCNPISGHNTLYWYLQNLGQGPELLIRYENEEAVDDSQLPKDRFSAERLKGVDSTLKIQPAELGDSAVYLCASGSFLNEQFFGPGTRLTVL.

Worth noting for this clonotype: Just one base apart from a much larger clone, this may be a read error. V and J are TRBV5-4 and TRBJ2-5; the match to TRBD1 covers 7 bases. The CDR3 covers 15 residues. The V gene end was trimmed by 7 bases and the J gene end by 2 bases; junction bases not matched to a gene: 11. Germline lookup yields CDR1 SGHNT and CDR2 YYREEE (reference sequence). CDR3 in amino acids: CASRDSKADQETQYF. The CDR3 DNA is TGTGCCAGCCGGGACAGTAAAGCGGATCAAGAGACCCAGTACTTC.

This clonotype was detected many times. The chain links TRBV20-1 to TRBJ2-3; D is unresolved. The ends were cut back, 6 bases at V and 0 bases at J, with 16 bases in the middle. The CDR3 has 15 amino acids. The germline V gene encodes CDR1 DFQATT and CDR2 SNEGSKA (reference sequence). The CDR3: CSAATDHLSTDTQYF. The CDR3 nucleotides are TGCAGTGCCGCAACCGACCACCTAAGCACAGATACGCAGTATTTT.

This clonotype was seen repeatedly, ten times or more. V usage is TRBV29-1 and J usage is TRBJ2-7, with no clear D. The CDR3 covers 12 residues. The V gene's germline CDR1 is SQVTM and CDR2 ANQGSEA. V was trimmed by 6 bases and J by 4 bases, leaving 13 bases between them. The CDR3 reads CSVVPTPYEQYF. The CDR3 bases are TGCAGCGTAGTCCCCACGCCATACGAGCAGTACTTC.

This clonotype was counted many times. This sequence joins TRBV7-8 and TRBJ2-1, with 12 bases lining up with TRBD2. CDR1 and CDR2 from the germline V gene are SGHVS and FQNEAQ. This CDR3 has 17 amino acids. Trimming took 3 bases from V and 5 from J; bases not matched to a gene: 8. CDR3 sequence reads: CASSFRTGLAGNNEQFF. CDR3 nucleotides: TGTGCCAGCAGCTTTCGCACCGGACTAGCGGGGAACAATGAGCAGTTCTTC.

This clonotype was detected ten times or more. The CDR3 DNA follows: TGTGCCAGCAGCTCAGGACAGGGTCTTCTCGGTACGCAGTATTTT. Amino acids: CASSSGQGLLGTQYF. The chain links TRBV7-6 to TRBJ2-3, with 8 bases matching TRBD1. Germline values: CDR1 SGHVS, CDR2 FNYEAQ. The junction had 11 bases not matched to a gene; V was cut back by 4 bases and J by 8 bases. The CDR3 length is 15 residues.

This clonotype came up many times. The chain employs TRBV28 and TRBJ1-2; D possibly corresponds to TRBD1 (5 bases). CDR1 is MDHEN and CDR2 is SYDVKM in the germline V gene. Trimming removed 3 bases from V and 2 bases from J, with 13 bases in between. There are 15 residues in the CDR3. DNA of the CDR3: TGTGCCAGCAGTTTCCACAGCAGGGCAAACTATGGCTACACCTTC. Protein: CASSFHSRANYGYTF.

This clonotype came up many times. The chain carries TRBV6-5 and TRBJ2-3; TRBD2 matches at 11 bases. Trimming removed 0 bases from V and 5 bases from J; junction bases left unmatched: 1. Per germline, CDR1 MNHEY and CDR2 SVGAGI. This CDR3 spans 15 amino acids. The CDR3 region has the DNA TGTGCCAGCAGTTACTCCGGACTAGCGGGAGATACGCAGTATTTT. Translating gives CASSYSGLAGDTQYF.

Regarding this clonotype: A much bigger clone sits one base away, suggesting this may be a read error. The chain joins TRBV19 to TRBJ2-7; a weak D match, TRBD2 (6 bases). The CDR3 totals 14 residues. The germline gives CDR1 LNHDA, CDR2 SQIVND (reference sequence). V dropped 4 bases and J dropped 5 bases, with 15 bases sitting between them. The CDR3 coding sequence is TGTGCCAGTAGTAGGGAGGAAATCCCCCACGAGCAGTACTTC. Protein sequence: CASSREEIPHEQYF.

At least ten counts were recorded for this clonotype. The rearrangement uses TRBV6-4 and TRBJ2-1; TRBD2 matches 13 bases. The CDR3 is 18 residues long. The V segment lost 4 bases and the J segment 7 bases; nucleotides outside the gene matches: 13. The V gene's germline CDR1 is MRHNA and CDR2 SNTAGT. This chain's CDR3 is CASSAERVGLAGLNEQFF. The CDR3 DNA sequence: TGTGCCAGCAGTGCGGAGCGGGTGGGACTAGCGGGGTTGAATGAGCAGTTCTTC.